The 25 T cell receptor beta chains below were found in one sample sequenced in a study of glioma-infiltrating T cells after dendritic cell vaccination. Profiling relied on immunoSEQ multiplex PCR, and the TCRdb table lists in-frame clones only, not all of them. The sample lists nearly 85,000 clones, 70% to 90% seen once, with 3.2% in the top ten. The material sequenced was blood, taken before dendritic cell vaccination. These receptors were taken from a human donor with glioblastoma.

The chain carries TRBV19 and TRBJ1-6, with D unresolved. The germline V gene encodes CDR1 LNHDA and CDR2 SQIVND (reference sequence). The CDR3 length is 15 residues. V was shortened by 6 bases and J by 0 bases, with 9 bases between the two germline ends. The CDR3 region is CASRTGSSYNSPLHF. The CDR3 nucleotides are TGTGCCAGTAGGACGGGGAGCTCCTATAATTCACCCCTCCACTTT. The whole variable domain, remainder taken from reference TRBV19 and TRBJ1-6, is DGGITQSPKYLFRKEGQNVTLSCEQNLNHDAMYWYRQDPGQGLRLIYYSQIVNDFQKGDIAEGYSVSREKKESFPLTVTSAQKNPTAFYLCASRTGSSYNSPLHFGNGTRLTVT.

The genes are TRBV2 and TRBJ1-5; TRBD1 matches 8 bases. Germline V gene data show CDR1 as SNHLY and CDR2 as FYNNEI. The CDR3 sequence is 15 residues long. With 5 bases clipped from V and 0 bases from J, the junction kept 3 bases outside the gene matches. The CDR3 bases are TGTGCCAGCAGTCAAGACAGGGGTAGCAATCAGCCCCAGCATTTT. Its protein is CASSQDRGSNQPQHF. Drawing the rest from reference TRBV2 and TRBJ1-5, the complete variable domain is EPEVTQTPSHQVTQMGQEVILRCVPISNHLYFYWYRQILGQKVEFLVSFYNNEISEKSEIFDDQFSVERPDGSNFTLKIRSTKLEDSAMYFCASSQDRGSNQPQHFGDGTRLSIL.

This clone was seen more than once but under ten times. The rearrangement joins TRBV19 to TRBJ2-7; D may be TRBD1 (5 bases). Germline loops: CDR1 LNHDA, CDR2 SQIVND (reference sequence). V lost 10 bases and J lost 0, with 10 bases in between. CDR3 length equals 12 residues. DNA of the CDR3: TGTGCCACCGCGGACACCTCCTACGAGCAGTACTTC. Protein sequence: CATADTSYEQYF.

The chain carries TRBV5-4 and TRBJ1-6; D remains unclear. Germline values: CDR1 SGHNT, CDR2 YYREEE (reference sequence). The CDR3 consists of 15 residues. The V gene lost 2 bases and the J gene lost 8 bases, with 14 bases spanning the gap. The DNA for the CDR3 is TGTGCCAGCAGCTTAGGAGGTCCGTCCGATTCACCCCTCCACTTT. Translating it yields CASSLGGPSDSPLHF.

The chain has TRBV7-8 and TRBJ1-3, with TRBD1 as a possible D gene (5 bases). Trimming left V 1 base short and J 3 bases short, with 10 bases between. The CDR3 contains 15 residues. Germline CDR1 is SGHVS and CDR2 is FQNEAQ. The CDR3 region has the DNA TGTGCCAGCAGCTTAGTCAGCGGGGGTGGAAACACCATATATTTT. Its protein is CASSLVSGGGNTIYF.

The chain joins TRBV6-5 to TRBJ1-3, with D possibly matching TRBD1 (5 bases). This CDR3 has 16 residues. Between the trimmed V and J ends, which lost 0 bases and 0 bases, there was a span of 9 bases. Germline V lookup: CDR1 MNHEY, CDR2 SVGAGI. The CDR3 DNA sequence: TGTGCCAGCAGTTACTCGATCAGGGTCTCTGGAAACACCATATATTTT. This sequence encodes CASSYSIRVSGNTIYF.

The chain employs TRBV25-1 and TRBJ2-7; no firm D call. Between the trimmed V and J ends, which lost 4 bases and 1 base, there was a span of 8 bases. The CDR3 runs 13 residues. CDR1 and CDR2 (germline): MGHDK, SYGVNS. CDR3 sequence (DNA): TGTGCCAGCAGTGTGGCAGGTTCCTACGAGCAGTACTTC. Residues: CASSVAGSYEQYF.

This chain joins TRBV9 and TRBJ2-5, with 7 bases matching TRBD1. The CDR3 totals 15 residues. Per the germline V gene, CDR1 is SGDLS and CDR2 is YYNGEE. J lost 5 bases, V lost 4 bases, and 11 bases had no gene match. CDR3 bases: TGTGCCAGCAGCCCCACCCCCAGGGGGTTGGAGACCCAGTACTTC. Its translation is CASSPTPRGLETQYF.

The V call is TRBV19, the J call TRBJ2-5; 12 bases agree with TRBD1. The CDR3 sequence is 15 residues long. CDR1 and CDR2 from the germline V gene are LNHDA and SQIVND (reference sequence). After removal of 7 bases from V and 5 bases from J, the junction contained 8 bases not matched to a gene. CDR3 protein: CASKPGQGAGETQYF. The CDR3 DNA is TGTGCCAGTAAACCGGGACAGGGGGCTGGCGAGACCCAGTACTTC.

This chain connects TRBV4-1 to TRBJ2-1, with 8 bases fitting TRBD2. The CDR3 is 11 amino acids. V lost 10 bases, J lost 7 bases, and 3 bases stayed unmatched. The germline V gene encodes CDR1 MGHRA and CDR2 YSYEKL. CDR3 in DNA: TGCGCCATCTCGGGGGGGAATGAGCAGTTCTTC. It specifies CAISGGNEQFF.

The chain is built from TRBV5-1 and TRBJ2-2, with D possibly being TRBD1 (5 bases). This CDR3 is 16 amino acids long. Germline loops: CDR1 SGHRS, CDR2 YFSETQ. With 7 bases removed from V and 8 bases from J, the gap between germline ends came to 24 bases. CDR3 amino acids: CASQTHGQDPWGELFF. DNA for the CDR3: TGCGCCAGCCAGACCCACGGACAAGACCCGTGGGGGGAGCTGTTTTTT.

Turning to this clone: Other nucleotide sequences in the sample specify the same CDR3. V is TRBV30 and J is TRBJ1-6; 7 bases fit TRBD1. Germline V gene sequence: CDR1 GTSNPN, CDR2 SVGIG (reference sequence). The CDR3 extends over 13 amino acids. Trimming took 2 bases from V and 7 from J; bases not matched to a gene: 2. CDR3 region: CAWSRQGNSPLHF. CDR3 DNA sequence: TGTGCCTGGAGTCGACAGGGAAATTCACCCCTCCACTTT.

This clone has just a few counts. V gene TRBV6-6 combines with J gene TRBJ2-3; 8 bases agree with TRBD2. CDR3 length equals 14 residues. With 8 bases clipped from V and 0 bases from J, the junction kept 4 bases outside the gene matches. Looked up from germline, CDR1 is MNHNY and CDR2 is SVGAGI (reference sequence). CDR3 in DNA: TGTGCCAGCCACGGGGGGGCTAGCACAGATACGCAGTATTTT. Its protein product is CASHGGASTDTQYF.

The chain is built from TRBV30 and TRBJ1-5; 9 bases are shared with TRBD1. V dropped 1 base and J dropped 0; count of bases not matched to a gene: 4. CDR1 and CDR2 (germline): GTSNPN, SVGIG (reference sequence). This CDR3 has 16 residues. CDR3 amino acids: CAWSAGQGYSNQPQHF. DNA of the CDR3: TGTGCCTGGAGTGCCGGACAGGGGTATAGCAATCAGCCCCAGCATTTT.

This chain joins TRBV30 and TRBJ1-2; TRBD1 might be the D (5 bases). The CDR3 sequence is 12 residues long. CDR1 GTSNPN and CDR2 SVGIG come from the germline V gene (reference sequence). The germline V and J ends were trimmed by 2 bases and 2 bases, with 6 bases remaining between them. The CDR3 bases are TGTGCCTGGAGTAACAGGAACTATGGCTACACCTTC. Residues: CAWSNRNYGYTF.

The rearrangement links TRBV4-1 to TRBJ2-5, with TRBD2 identical over 8 bases. The CDR3 is made up of 14 amino acids. J was trimmed by 5 bases and V by 1 base; bases with no gene match: 3. Germline V gene lookup returns CDR1 MGHRA and CDR2 YSYEKL. The DNA for the CDR3 is TGCGCCAGCAGCCAAGGACTAGCGTGGGAGACCCAGTACTTC. This codes for CASSQGLAWETQYF.

V gene TRBV28 combines with J gene TRBJ2-2; possible D gene TRBD2, 7 bases. The CDR3 has 15 residues. The V gene lost 3 bases and the J gene lost 6 bases, with 14 bases spanning the gap. Germline V gene data show CDR1 as MDHEN and CDR2 as SYDVKM. The CDR3 loop is CASSFTGGRSGELFF. CDR3 in DNA: TGTGCCAGCAGTTTCACGGGGGGCAGGTCCGGGGAGCTGTTTTTT.

The sample holds a few counts of this clone. The V and J genes are TRBV6-1 and TRBJ2-3; a weak D match, TRBD1 (6 bases). Per the germline V gene, CDR1 is MNHNS and CDR2 is SASEGT. Trimming removed 4 bases from V and 6 bases from J, with 20 bases in between. This CDR3 region has 16 residues. CDR3 sequence: CASSAKGPRQGDTQYF. The CDR3 region has the DNA TGTGCCAGCAGTGCCAAGGGGCCGCGCCAGGGGGATACGCAGTATTTT.

This chain links TRBV19 with TRBJ2-2; tentatively, D is TRBD2 (6 bases). V shed 7 bases and J shed 1 base, with 22 bases lying between them. Germline assignment: CDR1 LNHDA and CDR2 SQIVND (reference sequence). CDR3 length: 18 amino acids. The CDR3: CASKSFNTGLMNTGELFF. The CDR3 DNA sequence: TGTGCCAGTAAATCGTTCAATACGGGACTGATGAACACCGGGGAGCTGTTTTTT.

This rearrangement joins TRBV15 to TRBJ1-3; possibly TRBD1 for D (5 bases). Looked up from germline, CDR1 is LNHNV and CDR2 is YYDKDF (reference sequence). Trimming shortened V by 0 bases and J by 2 bases, and 14 bases separated the two germline ends. The CDR3 sequence is 17 residues long. CDR3 DNA sequence: TGTGCCACCAGCAGAGAGGGGGGTTGGGGCACTGGAAACACCATATATTTT. It specifies CATSREGGWGTGNTIYF.

CDR3 sequence: CASSGQTLNEQFF. In DNA form, the CDR3 reads TGCGCCAGCTCGGGACAGACTCTCAATGAGCAGTTCTTC. The chain couples TRBV5-1 to TRBJ2-1; TRBD1 matches at 7 bases. V was pared by 7 bases and J by 6 bases, with 7 bases of the junction left unmatched. The CDR3 runs to 13 residues. Germline V gene sequence: CDR1 SGHRS, CDR2 YFSETQ.

The CDR3: CASSRGYATQYF. DNA for the CDR3: TGTGCCAGCAGCAGGGGGTACGCTACGCAGTATTTT. The chain employs TRBV7-2 and TRBJ2-3; TRBD1 might be the D (6 bases). The germline V gene has CDR1 SGHTA and CDR2 FQGNSA. The CDR3 sequence is 12 residues long. The V end lost 5 bases, the J end lost 8 bases, and 11 bases lay between the germline ends.

J is TRBJ1-1 and V is TRBV23-1; maybe TRBD1 (5 bases). TRBV23-1 qualifies as an ORF whose function is uncertain. V was trimmed by 0 bases and J by 4 bases, leaving 21 bases between them. The CDR3 covers 18 residues. CDR3 DNA sequence: TGCGCCAGCAGTCAATCGGGGACTTCTACTTTAAGCGGCACTGAAGCTTTCTTT. This sequence encodes CASSQSGTSTLSGTEAFF.

The chain joins TRBV30 to TRBJ1-1; the D gene is possibly TRBD1 (5 bases). This CDR3 region has 12 residues. V was trimmed by 3 bases and J by 12 bases, leaving 17 bases between them. Germline V lookup: CDR1 GTSNPN, CDR2 SVGIG (reference sequence). DNA of the CDR3: TGTGCCTGGAGGCCCCCCGCAGGGTTGACTTTCTTT. Protein product: CAWRPPAGLTFF.

V is TRBV19 and J is TRBJ2-3; TRBD2 aligns across 12 bases. With V trimmed by 3 bases and J by 0 bases, 7 bases remained unmatched. Germline V gene sequence: CDR1 LNHDA, CDR2 SQIVND (reference sequence). This CDR3 has 18 residues. CDR3: CASSIRLAGGPSTDTQYF. The CDR3 DNA is TGTGCCAGTAGTATCAGGCTAGCGGGAGGGCCAAGCACAGATACGCAGTATTTT.